These 26 T cell receptor beta chains were all obtained from the same sample, sequenced in a study of persistence of HIV-infected CD4 T cells (dated by TCRdb to about 2020). No antigen has been assigned to these receptors. TCRbeta repertoires were sequenced from genomic DNA with the immunoSEQ hsTCRB assay version 4 in survey mode. Here the immuneACCESS table is served through TCRdb, limited to in-frame sequences with V and J called. Missing clones are a known gap in these copies; in checked studies unresolved V genes cover under half, and the rest lacks a known reason. The sample table holds some 58,000 clones, of which approximately 75% were seen once. The ten largest clones represent 1.5% to 2% of the sample. The treatment or condition label for this specimen denotes: suppressive antiretroviral therapy. A pool of overlapping HIV-1 Gag 15-mer peptides was used at about 1 ug per peptide per mL for cell stimulation. Memory populations depleted of antigen-responding cells were obtained by sorting nonresponding CD40L-negative CD69-negative CD45RO-high memory CD4+ T cells.

The starting material was CD4+ T cells sorted from PBMCs after approximately 19-hour stimulation, obtained from a patient who received antiretroviral therapy. The cell subset or site label for this specimen denotes: CD40L-CD69- CD45RO-high memory CD4 T cells not responding to Gag peptides. Receptors originate from an adult man with HIV who was CMV-seropositive.

The chain combines TRBV9 with TRBJ1-2; D remains ambiguous. Germline V CDR1 and CDR2: SGDLS, YYNGEE. The CDR3 spans 11 residues. Between the trimmed V and J ends, which lost 5 bases and 2 bases, there was a span of 4 bases. As DNA, the CDR3 is TGTGCCAGCAGGGCAAACTATGGCTACACCTTC. The encoded protein is CASRANYGYTF.

This clone was observed a handful of times. The chain has TRBV19 and TRBJ1-2, with 11 bases aligning to TRBD1. The CDR3 contains 14 residues. CDR1 LNHDA and CDR2 SQIVND come from the germline V gene (reference sequence). With V trimmed by 8 bases and J by 4 bases, 6 bases remained unmatched. This CDR3 reads CASRLGQGAYGYTF. The CDR3 bases are TGTGCCAGTCGCCTTGGACAGGGGGCCTATGGCTACACCTTC.

CDR3 in amino acids: CASSEGGEKDTQYF. CDR3 DNA: TGTGCCAGCAGTGAAGGGGGCGAAAAAGATACGCAGTATTTT. The V and J genes are TRBV2 and TRBJ2-3; the D gene is possibly TRBD1 (5 bases). Deletions cut 1 base from V and 5 bases from J, with 10 bases between. Germline assignment: CDR1 SNHLY and CDR2 FYNNEI. The CDR3 contains 14 residues.

The chain employs TRBV28 and TRBJ1-1; 11 bases agree with TRBD1. The CDR3 contains 16 residues. The trim removed 7 bases at V and 4 bases at J, leaving 11 bases unmatched. Germline V gene lookup returns CDR1 MDHEN and CDR2 SYDVKM. CDR3 residues: CASNSKSGTGGTEAFF. Written as DNA, the CDR3 is TGTGCCAGCAATTCCAAATCCGGGACAGGGGGCACTGAAGCTTTCTTT.

The V call is TRBV23-1, the J call TRBJ1-5; the D gene is possibly TRBD1 (6 bases). TRBV23-1 counts as an open reading frame of uncertain function. The V gene lost 3 bases and the J gene lost 7 bases, with 25 bases spanning the gap. The CDR3 sequence is 18 residues long. The CDR3 is CASSHPREKQGKRQPQHF. CDR3 nucleotides: TGCGCCAGCAGTCACCCACGGGAAAAACAGGGAAAGAGGCAGCCCCAGCATTTT.

The chain is built from TRBV7-3 and TRBJ2-3, with 9 bases lining up with TRBD1. CDR3 length: 16 residues. Per the germline V gene, CDR1 is SGHTA and CDR2 is FQGTGA. The V and J ends lost 6 bases and 4 bases, in that order; junction bases with no gene match: 11. Here the CDR3 reads CASSSGTGIPPDTQYF. The CDR3 nucleotides read TGTGCCAGCAGTTCCGGGACAGGGATCCCCCCAGATACGCAGTATTTT. The full variable domain, with the rest looked up from reference TRBV7-3 and TRBJ2-3, is GAGVSQTPSNKVTEKGKYVELRCDPISGHTALYWYRQSLGQGPEFLIYFQGTGAADDSGLPNDRFFAVRPEGSVSTLKIQRTERGDSAVYLCASSSGTGIPPDTQYFGPGTRLTVL.

The V gene is TRBV19, the J gene TRBJ2-3; D is ambiguous. Trimming removed 3 bases from V and 0 bases from J, with 4 bases in between. The CDR3 length is 13 residues. Germline lookup yields CDR1 LNHDA and CDR2 SQIVND (reference sequence). CDR3 DNA: TGTGCCAGTAGTATTGAGAGCACAGATACGCAGTATTTT. Amino acids: CASSIESTDTQYF. Drawing the rest from reference TRBV19 and TRBJ2-3, the complete variable domain is DGGITQSPKYLFRKEGQNVTLSCEQNLNHDAMYWYRQDPGQGLRLIYYSQIVNDFQKGDIAEGYSVSREKKESFPLTVTSAQKNPTAFYLCASSIESTDTQYFGPGTRLTVL.

The chain uses TRBV7-9 and TRBJ1-4, with D perhaps matching TRBD1 (6 bases). This CDR3 is 16 amino acids long. V was shortened by 4 bases and J by 8 bases, with 20 bases between the two germline ends. Germline lookup yields CDR1 SEHNR and CDR2 FQNEAQ (reference sequence). For the CDR3, the DNA is TGTGCCAGCAGCTCCATTCTGGGGGCGGTTAGAGAAAAACTGTTTTTT. Its translation: CASSSILGAVREKLFF.

The rearrangement joins TRBV7-8 to TRBJ2-2; 7 bases align to TRBD1. This CDR3 contains 16 residues. CDR1 SGHVS and CDR2 FQNEAQ come from the germline V gene. Germline trimming cut 6 bases from V and 5 bases from J; bases unmatched to any gene: 12. This CDR3 is CASSLLLDRSTGELFF. The CDR3 nucleotides are TGTGCCAGCAGTCTCCTCCTGGACAGGTCAACCGGGGAGCTGTTTTTT.

The V gene is TRBV3-1 (or the pseudogene TRBV3-2), the J gene TRBJ2-4; maybe TRBD2 (5 bases). The V gene lost 4 bases and the J gene lost 8 bases, with 12 bases spanning the gap. This CDR3 contains 13 residues. Germline values: CDR1 LGHDT, CDR2 YNNKEL (reference sequence). The chain's CDR3 is CASSPGPGDIQYF. The CDR3 DNA reads TGTGCCAGCAGCCCCGGACCCGGGGACATTCAGTACTTC.

This chain uses TRBV7-9 with TRBJ2-3; D not certain. Germline V gene lookup returns CDR1 SEHNR and CDR2 FQNEAQ (reference sequence). The CDR3 is 12 amino acids. V was shortened by 5 bases and J by 5 bases, with 8 bases between the two germline ends. CDR3 in amino acids: CASSIGLDTQYF. The CDR3 nucleotides are TGTGCCAGCAGCATAGGGTTAGATACGCAGTATTTT.

The CDR3 DNA reads TGTGCCAGCAGCCCCCGGACAGGACTCTATGGCTACACCTTC. Its translation: CASSPRTGLYGYTF. V usage is TRBV3-1 (or the pseudogene TRBV3-2) and J usage is TRBJ1-2; 7 nucleotides align to TRBD1. This CDR3 is built from 14 residues. Germline assignment: CDR1 LGHDT and CDR2 YNNKEL (reference sequence). V lost 4 bases, J lost 4 bases, and 6 bases stayed unmatched.

V gene TRBV7-3 combines with J gene TRBJ2-2, with D unclear. Trimming removed 6 bases from V and 0 bases from J, with 2 bases in between. The CDR3 is 12 residues long. Per the germline V gene, CDR1 is SGHTA and CDR2 is FQGTGA. The CDR3 nucleotides are TGTGCCAGCAGGGCGAACACCGGGGAGCTGTTTTTT. Amino acid sequence: CASRANTGELFF.

The CDR3 reads CASLGGIGYGYTF. CDR3 in DNA: TGTGCCAGCCTAGGGGGAATCGGCTATGGCTACACCTTC. The chain recombines TRBV28 with TRBJ1-2, with a weak D call TRBD1 (6 bases). Germline CDR1 MDHEN, CDR2 SYDVKM. The V end was cut by 8 bases, the J end by 4 bases, with 14 bases between. This CDR3 has 13 residues.

This clone counts as medium-sized. Other DNA sequences in the same sample also yield this CDR3. This chain joins TRBV5-4 and TRBJ1-3; 7 bases fit TRBD1. V lost 4 bases and J lost 4; bases outside the gene matches: 2. The CDR3 has 13 amino acids. Germline lookup yields CDR1 SGHNT and CDR2 YYREEE (reference sequence). CDR3 sequence reads: CASSRDSGNTIYF. The CDR3 DNA sequence: TGTGCCAGCAGCCGGGACAGCGGAAACACCATATATTTT.

The CDR3 spells CASSQDGRGRNTEAFF. The CDR3 DNA follows: TGTGCCAGCAGCCAAGATGGACGGGGGCGGAACACTGAAGCTTTCTTT. The chain links TRBV3-1 (or the pseudogene TRBV3-2) to TRBJ1-1; TRBD1 is a possible D gene (6 bases). V shed 0 bases and J shed 1 base, with 12 bases lying between them. The CDR3 length is 16 residues. The germline CDR1 and CDR2 sequences are LGHDT and YNNKEL (reference sequence).

The chain couples TRBV5-4 to TRBJ1-1; D might be TRBD1 (6 bases). Germline CDR1 reads SGHNT; CDR2 reads YYREEE (reference sequence). Deletions cut 2 bases from V and 7 bases from J, with 15 bases between. This CDR3 is 14 amino acids long. The CDR3 DNA reads TGTGCCAGCAGCTTAATCGGCAGGGGCGATGAAGCTTTCTTT. It is translated as CASSLIGRGDEAFF.

The V and J genes are TRBV6-6 and TRBJ1-1; D not certain. V was trimmed by 5 bases and J by 8 bases, leaving 9 bases between them. This CDR3 is built from 11 residues. CDR1 and CDR2 (germline): MNHNY, SVGAGI (reference sequence). CDR3 in amino acids: CASSPGLEAFF. Here the CDR3 DNA reads TGTGCCAGCAGTCCCGGCCTAGAAGCTTTCTTT.

This sequence joins TRBV9 and TRBJ1-4; possible D gene TRBD1, 6 bases. Germline CDR1 SGDLS, CDR2 YYNGEE. Trimming took 0 bases from V and 6 from J, leaving 12 bases between them. The CDR3 consists of 15 residues. In DNA, the CDR3 is TGTGCCAGCAGCGTAGGCGTGACAGGCCATGAAAAACTGTTTTTT. Amino acids: CASSVGVTGHEKLFF.

Written as DNA, the CDR3 is TGCAGTGCTAGTTATCTACGGCGGGCGGCATACGAGCAGTACTTC. Protein product: CSASYLRRAAYEQYF. The V call is TRBV20-1, the J call TRBJ2-7, with D perhaps matching TRBD2 (5 bases). V lost 3 bases, J lost 4 bases, and 19 bases lay in between. CDR1 is DFQATT, CDR2 SNEGSKA, per germline (reference sequence). The CDR3 spans 15 residues.

This sequence joins TRBV7-8 and TRBJ1-1; D remains unclear. V lost 1 base and J 1 base, leaving 7 bases between the germline ends. Per the germline V gene, CDR1 is SGHVS and CDR2 is FQNEAQ. CDR3 length equals 14 residues. CDR3 in DNA: TGTGCCAGCAGCTTAGGGTCCACGAACACTGAAGCTTTCTTT. Translated: CASSLGSTNTEAFF.

The V call is TRBV29-1, the J call TRBJ2-7, with D possibly being TRBD1 (6 bases). The CDR3 has 13 amino acids. V lost 4 bases to trimming and J lost 7 bases, with 17 bases between them. CDR1 and CDR2 (germline): SQVTM, ANQGSEA. The CDR3 DNA reads as TGCAGCGTTGTTGGGCAGGGGTCCTTGGAGCAGTACTTC. Protein sequence: CSVVGQGSLEQYF.

The rearrangement uses TRBV24-1 and TRBJ1-3; D not certain. The germline gives CDR1 KGHDR, CDR2 SFDVKD. Trimming took off 7 bases at V and 0 bases at J, with 12 bases between the two ends. The CDR3 has 15 residues. CDR3: CATRSPPDSGNTIYF. The CDR3 DNA follows: TGTGCCACCAGGTCCCCCCCTGACTCTGGAAACACCATATATTTT.

This clone appeared a few times. The rearrangement uses TRBV12-3 or TRBV12-4 and TRBJ1-3; D unclear. The CDR3 loop spans 13 amino acids. Trimming shortened V by 7 bases and J by 0 bases, and 7 bases separated the two germline ends. The CDR3 DNA reads TGTGCCAGCAAGAAGAGCTCTGGAAACACCATATATTTT. Protein sequence: CASKKSSGNTIYF.

The chain uses TRBV4-1 and TRBJ2-3, with TRBD2 matching over 11 bases. Germline CDR1 reads MGHRA; CDR2 reads YSYEKL. Trimming took 1 base from V and 0 from J; bases not matched to a gene: 12. This CDR3 spans 20 amino acids. The CDR3 sequence: CASSQVPVLAGASSTDTQYF. In DNA, the CDR3 is TGCGCCAGCAGCCAAGTTCCAGTACTAGCGGGGGCTTCTAGCACAGATACGCAGTATTTT.

The rearrangement links TRBV24-1 to TRBJ1-5; 10 positions agree with TRBD1. Germline V CDR1 and CDR2: KGHDR, SFDVKD. J gave up 4 bases and V 4 bases, and 6 bases lay outside the gene matches. The CDR3 covers 16 residues. The CDR3 region has the DNA TGTGCCACCAGTGACCCGACAGGGGGCGGGAATCAGCCCCAGCATTTT. This encodes CATSDPTGGGNQPQHF.